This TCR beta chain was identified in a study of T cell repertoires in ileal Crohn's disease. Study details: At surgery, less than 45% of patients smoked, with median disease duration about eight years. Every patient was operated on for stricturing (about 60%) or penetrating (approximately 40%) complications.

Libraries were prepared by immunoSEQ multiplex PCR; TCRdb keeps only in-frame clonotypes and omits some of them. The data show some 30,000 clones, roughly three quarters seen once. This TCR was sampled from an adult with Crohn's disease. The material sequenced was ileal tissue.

The CDR3 is CASSFVRGDYGYTF. In DNA, the CDR3 is TGCGCCAGCAGTTTCGTCAGGGGCGACTATGGCTACACCTTC. This sequence joins TRBV10-2 and TRBJ1-2, with D possibly TRBD1 on 6 matching bases. CDR1 WSHSY and CDR2 SAAADI come from the germline V gene. V lost 5 bases and J 3 bases, leaving 13 bases between the germline ends. The CDR3 runs to 14 residues.